This TCR beta chain was found in a study of regulatory T cells in long-lasting Graves disease. Time point noted: persistent/refractory GD, antithyroid drugs over 5 years with positive TRAb. There was RNA extracted from PBMCs, and the TCR library was made from it. This clonotype appeared many times. With iRepertoire HTBI primers and Arm-PCR of CDR3 regions, TCR beta libraries were built. TCRdb recomputed calls from the multiplex PCR reads with MiXCR, one row per CDR3 protein. Among 300,000 to 350,000 distinct CDR3 sequences, roughly a fifth were seen once, and the ten largest hold 25% to 30%. CDR3 length: 16 residues. The V segment lost 6 bases and the J segment 0 bases; nucleotides outside the gene matches: 7. Germline V lookup: CDR1 DFQATT, CDR2 SNEGSKA (reference sequence).

This TCR was sampled from a female donor with Graves disease. The chain is built from TRBV20-1 and TRBJ2-5; TRBD2 matches at 13 bases. The source material was peripheral blood mononuclear cells (PBMCs), sampled when the disease was refractory, from a patient treated with antithyroid drugs. The CDR3: CSATVGTSGNQETQYF. In nucleotides, the CDR3 is TGCAGTGCAACCGTGGGGACTAGCGGGAACCAAGAGACCCAGTACTTC.